These 22 T cell receptor beta chains originate from one sample sequenced in a study of blood T cell repertoires in COVID-19. The data were produced by immunoSEQ multiplex PCR, yet TCRdb's version contains in-frame clones alone and is incomplete. The sample holds 150,000 to 200,000 clones, around 83% seen once. Sequenced: peripheral blood. The source of these receptors is a man between 18 and 29 years old with acute or convalescent COVID-19.

The rearrangement joins TRBV11-1 to TRBJ1-4; D is undetermined. V was shortened by 4 bases and J by 6 bases, with 15 bases between the two germline ends. This CDR3 spans 15 amino acids. Germline V gives CDR1 SGHAT, CDR2 FQDESV (reference sequence). The CDR3 sequence: CASSWEDGVYEKLFF. In nucleotides, the CDR3 is TGTGCCAGCAGCTGGGAGGACGGAGTTTATGAAAAACTGTTTTTT. The full variable domain, in which reference TRBV11-1 and TRBJ1-4 provide the parts outside the CDR3, is EAEVAQSPRYKITEKSQAVAFWCDPISGHATLYWYRQILGQGPELLVQFQDESVVDDSQLPKDRFSAERLKGVDSTLKIQPAELGDSAMYLCASSWEDGVYEKLFFGSGTQLSVL.

This chain uses TRBV5-1 with TRBJ1-1; 7 bases are shared with TRBD1. The CDR3 totals 14 residues. Germline V gene lookup returns CDR1 SGHRS and CDR2 YFSETQ. V dropped 4 bases and J dropped 4; count of bases not matched to a gene: 7. Here the CDR3 reads CASSGLQGSTEAFF. The CDR3 coding sequence is TGCGCCAGCAGCGGGCTACAGGGGAGCACTGAAGCTTTCTTT.

V usage is TRBV5-1 and J usage is TRBJ2-1; TRBD2 is a possible D gene (6 bases). This CDR3 has 15 residues. Germline V gene lookup returns CDR1 SGHRS and CDR2 YFSETQ. Trimming shortened V by 0 bases and J by 6 bases, and 13 bases separated the two germline ends. CDR3 DNA sequence: TGCGCCAGCAGCTTGGAACTAGCAGTCGCCAATGAGCAGTTCTTC. Protein sequence: CASSLELAVANEQFF.

This sequence joins TRBV18 and TRBJ2-2, with a weak D call TRBD1 (6 bases). CDR1 is KGHSH and CDR2 is LQKENI in the germline V gene. This CDR3 comprises 18 residues. The ends were cut back, 0 bases at V and 1 base at J, with 15 bases in the middle. DNA for the CDR3: TGTGCCAGCTCACCACCGAATACCGGGACACAGAACACCGGGGAGCTGTTTTTT. It yields the protein CASSPPNTGTQNTGELFF.

The DNA of the CDR3 is TGTGCCAGCAGTTTACAGGGTCAGCCCCAGCATTTT. The encoded protein is CASSLQGQPQHF. The V call is TRBV27, the J call TRBJ1-5; tentative D call: TRBD1 (5 bases). The V gene lost 2 bases and the J gene lost 6 bases, with 5 bases spanning the gap. This CDR3 comprises 12 residues. Germline values: CDR1 MNHEY, CDR2 SMNVEV (reference sequence).

This chain joins TRBV9 and TRBJ2-5; a possible D gene is TRBD1 (6 bases). The V end lost 4 bases, the J end lost 1 base, and 11 bases lay between the germline ends. In germline, CDR1 is SGDLS, CDR2 YYNGEE. CDR3 length: 14 amino acids. CDR3 nucleotides: TGTGCCAGCAGCTTACAGGGTGTCCAAGAGACCCAGTACTTC. This sequence encodes CASSLQGVQETQYF.

This clone was seen only a few times. The chain has TRBV21-1 and TRBJ2-2; the DNA was not used to check the table's D call, TRBD2. TRBV21-1 is annotated as a pseudogene. CDR3 length: 16 residues. CDR3 DNA sequence: TGTGCCAGGGGTGGTGTAGCGGGGGTTTACACCGGGGAGCTGTTTTTT. Residues: CARGGVAGVYTGELFF.

This chain connects TRBV3-1 (or the pseudogene TRBV3-2) to TRBJ2-1; TRBD1 matches 7 bases. V was pared by 1 base and J by 4 bases, with 4 bases of the junction left unmatched. This CDR3 has 15 residues. CDR1 and CDR2 (germline): LGHDT, YNNKEL (reference sequence). The CDR3 sequence: CASSQGGTVYNEQFF. CDR3 nucleotide sequence: TGTGCCAGCAGCCAAGGGGGGACAGTGTACAATGAGCAGTTCTTC.

This clone was detected a few times. Other DNA sequences in this specimen translate into the identical CDR3. The rearrangement joins TRBV6-4 to TRBJ2-3; the match to TRBD2 covers 11 bases. The CDR3 is 15 amino acids. V lost 0 bases, J lost 6 bases, and 2 bases stayed unmatched. The germline gives CDR1 MRHNA, CDR2 SNTAGT. Written as DNA, the CDR3 is TGTGCCAGCAGTGACTCTAGCGGGGGGGCCGATACGCAGTATTTT. Translating it yields CASSDSSGGADTQYF.

This clone came up many times. The chain has TRBV11-2 and TRBJ2-5; a possible D gene is TRBD1 (5 bases). Germline-derived CDR1 and CDR2 are SGHAT and FQNNGV. V was cut by 2 bases and J by 2 bases, with 12 bases left in between. This CDR3 has 15 residues. The CDR3 reads CASSLQRGNQETQYF. The DNA for the CDR3 is TGTGCCAGCAGCTTACAAAGGGGAAATCAAGAGACCCAGTACTTC.

This clone turned up a few times. The chain couples TRBV19 to TRBJ1-5; possibly TRBD1 for D (6 bases). Germline-derived CDR1 and CDR2 are LNHDA and SQIVND (reference sequence). The CDR3 is 14 residues long. Trimming shortened V by 3 bases and J by 10 bases, and 16 bases separated the two germline ends. The CDR3, as DNA: TGTGCCAGTAGTATGGGGACCAGGGGTTATCCCCAGCATTTT. This sequence encodes CASSMGTRGYPQHF.

The CDR3 DNA follows: TGCGCCAGCAGCTTAGACGGGAAAAACACCGGGGAGCTGTTTTTT. Its protein product is CASSLDGKNTGELFF. J is TRBJ2-2 and V is TRBV5-1; possibly TRBD2 for D (5 bases). From germline, CDR1 is SGHRS and CDR2 YFSETQ. The CDR3 consists of 15 residues. With 2 bases removed from V and 2 bases from J, the gap between germline ends came to 10 bases.

The chain has TRBV12-5 and TRBJ2-1, with 14 bases that match TRBD2. The trim removed 0 bases at V and 9 bases at J, leaving 13 bases unmatched. Germline assignment: CDR1 LGHNT and CDR2 FRNRAP. The CDR3 extends over 19 amino acids. CDR3 nucleotides: TGTGCTAGTGGTTTGGTACCAGATGGGACTAGCGGGGGTAAGGGTGAGCAGTTCTTC. Protein sequence: CASGLVPDGTSGGKGEQFF.

The chain employs TRBV29-1 and TRBJ2-3; possibly TRBD2 for D (6 bases). This CDR3 has 13 amino acids. Per the germline V gene, CDR1 is SQVTM and CDR2 is ANQGSEA. The V gene lost 3 bases and the J gene lost 7 bases, with 14 bases spanning the gap. Here the CDR3 reads CSVDFPGEHTQYF. The CDR3 bases are TGCAGCGTTGACTTCCCGGGGGAACATACGCAGTATTTT.

The rearrangement joins TRBV19 to TRBJ2-7; maybe TRBD2 (5 bases). V was shortened by 5 bases and J by 3 bases, with 8 bases between the two germline ends. The CDR3 is 12 amino acids. Germline assignment: CDR1 LNHDA and CDR2 SQIVND (reference sequence). The CDR3 DNA reads TGTGCCAGTAGTTCAGAGGGCTACGAGCAGTACTTC. It encodes CASSSEGYEQYF.

The rearrangement uses TRBV19 and TRBJ1-1; 10 bases agree with TRBD1. CDR1 is LNHDA, CDR2 SQIVND, per germline (reference sequence). CDR3 length equals 18 residues. V gave up 4 bases and J gave up 4 bases; unmatched junction bases: 15. CDR3 amino acids: CASSKNLPGQGRGTEAFF. For the CDR3, the DNA is TGTGCCAGTAGTAAAAACCTCCCGGGACAGGGGAGAGGCACTGAAGCTTTCTTT.

V gene TRBV5-1 combines with J gene TRBJ2-5; D may be TRBD1 (5 bases). V was cut by 3 bases and J by 5 bases, with 14 bases left in between. CDR1 and CDR2 (germline): SGHRS, YFSETQ. The CDR3 has 14 amino acids. The CDR3 DNA sequence: TGCGCCAGCAGCTCTTACAGACCAGGGGAGACCCAGTACTTC. Translating it yields CASSSYRPGETQYF.

The chain links TRBV9 to TRBJ1-2; TRBD1 matches at 7 bases. The V gene's germline CDR1 is SGDLS and CDR2 YYNGEE. Trimming removed 3 bases from V and 4 bases from J; junction bases left unmatched: 9. The CDR3 sequence is 15 residues long. DNA for the CDR3: TGTGCCAGCAGCGGAGAGACAGGGATAGGCTATGGCTACACCTTC. It specifies CASSGETGIGYGYTF. Based on the CDR3 plus reference TRBV9 and TRBJ1-2, the full variable domain is DSGVTQTPKHLITATGQRVTLRCSPRSGDLSVYWYQQSLDQGLQFLIQYYNGEERAKGNILERFSAQQFPDLHSELNLSSLELGDSALYFCASSGETGIGYGYTFGSGTRLTVV.

V usage is TRBV19 and J usage is TRBJ2-6; D is perhaps TRBD1 (5 bases). The CDR3 has 16 residues. Germline CDR1 is LNHDA and CDR2 is SQIVND (reference sequence). Trimming left V 3 bases short and J 4 bases short, with 13 bases between. The CDR3 sequence: CASSIAGLEGANVLTF. CDR3 sequence (DNA): TGTGCCAGTAGTATCGCAGGGCTCGAAGGGGCCAACGTCCTGACTTTC.

This chain uses TRBV28 with TRBJ1-2, with 7 bases that match TRBD1. The CDR3 sequence is 17 residues long. V was clipped by 8 bases and J by 0 bases; unmatched bases: 15. Per the germline V gene, CDR1 is MDHEN and CDR2 is SYDVKM. The CDR3 nucleotides are TGTGCCAGCGGAGAGACAGGGTCCCTCGGCCCTAACTATGGCTACACCTTC. Translated: CASGETGSLGPNYGYTF.

The J gene is TRBJ2-5, the V gene TRBV6-5; 8 bases line up with TRBD2. Germline loops: CDR1 MNHEY, CDR2 SVGAGI. V lost 5 bases and J lost 4; bases outside the gene matches: 6. The CDR3 sequence is 14 residues long. This chain's CDR3 is CASSQRGGAETQYF. CDR3 nucleotide sequence: TGTGCCAGCAGTCAACGGGGGGGGGCAGAGACCCAGTACTTC.

Of note for this clone: The CDR3 does not close with the conserved phenylalanine or tryptophan, likely indicating a read error. Because the CDR3's place on the DNA is in doubt, the DNA is left out and the CDR3 is given as listed by TCRdb. The chain couples TRBV4-1 to TRBJ1-2. Both ends counted, the CDR3 spans 12 residues. In germline, CDR1 is MGHRA, CDR2 YSYEKL. CDR3 residues: CASSQIRGDLVV.